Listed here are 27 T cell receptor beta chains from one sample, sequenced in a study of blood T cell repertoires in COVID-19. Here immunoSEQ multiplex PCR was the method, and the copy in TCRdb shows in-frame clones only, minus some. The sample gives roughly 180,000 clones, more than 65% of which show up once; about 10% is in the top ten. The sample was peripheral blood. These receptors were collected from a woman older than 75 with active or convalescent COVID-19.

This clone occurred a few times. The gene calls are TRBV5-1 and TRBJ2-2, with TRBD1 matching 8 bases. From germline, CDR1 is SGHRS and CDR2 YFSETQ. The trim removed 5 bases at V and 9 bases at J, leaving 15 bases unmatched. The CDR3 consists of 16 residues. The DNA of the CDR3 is TGCGCCAGCAGTCTAAACGCTCCCGGACAGGGTCGGGAGCTGTTTTTT. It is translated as CASSLNAPGQGRELFF.

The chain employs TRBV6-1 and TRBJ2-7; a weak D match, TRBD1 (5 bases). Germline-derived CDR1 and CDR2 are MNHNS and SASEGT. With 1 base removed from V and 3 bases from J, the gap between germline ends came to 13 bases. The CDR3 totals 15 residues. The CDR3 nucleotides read TGTGCCAGCAGTGAAGTCCGACAGCTCTACTACGAGCAGTACTTC. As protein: CASSEVRQLYYEQYF.

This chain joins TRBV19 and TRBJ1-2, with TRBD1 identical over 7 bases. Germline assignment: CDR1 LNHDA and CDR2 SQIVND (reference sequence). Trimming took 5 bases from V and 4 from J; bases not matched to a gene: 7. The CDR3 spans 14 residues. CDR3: CASSLHRGGYGYTF. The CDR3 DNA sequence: TGTGCCAGTAGTCTGCACAGGGGCGGCTATGGCTACACCTTC.

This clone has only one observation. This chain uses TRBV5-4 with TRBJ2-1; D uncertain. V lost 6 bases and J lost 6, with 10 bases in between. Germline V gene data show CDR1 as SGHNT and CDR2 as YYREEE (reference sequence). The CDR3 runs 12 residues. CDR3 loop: CASTLPGNEQFF. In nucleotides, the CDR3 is TGTGCCAGCACCCTTCCGGGCAATGAGCAGTTCTTC.

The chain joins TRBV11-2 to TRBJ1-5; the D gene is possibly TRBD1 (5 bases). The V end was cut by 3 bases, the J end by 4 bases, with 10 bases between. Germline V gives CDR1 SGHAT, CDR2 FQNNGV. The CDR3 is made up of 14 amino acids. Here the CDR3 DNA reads TGTGCCAGCAGCTTCGGCCAGGGAAATCAGCCCCAGCATTTT. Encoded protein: CASSFGQGNQPQHF.

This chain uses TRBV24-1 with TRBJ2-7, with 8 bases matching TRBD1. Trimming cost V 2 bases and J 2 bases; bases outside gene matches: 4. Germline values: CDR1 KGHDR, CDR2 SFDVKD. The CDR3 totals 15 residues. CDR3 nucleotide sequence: TGTGCCACCAGTGATTCTCGGACAGGGCCCTACGAGCAGTACTTC. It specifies CATSDSRTGPYEQYF.

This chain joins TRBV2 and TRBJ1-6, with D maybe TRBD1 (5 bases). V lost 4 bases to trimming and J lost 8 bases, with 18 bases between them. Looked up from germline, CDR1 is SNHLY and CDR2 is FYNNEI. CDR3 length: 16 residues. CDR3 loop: CASSVLAGPSHSPLHF. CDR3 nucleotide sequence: TGTGCCAGCAGTGTCTTGGCAGGGCCTTCCCATTCACCCCTCCACTTT.

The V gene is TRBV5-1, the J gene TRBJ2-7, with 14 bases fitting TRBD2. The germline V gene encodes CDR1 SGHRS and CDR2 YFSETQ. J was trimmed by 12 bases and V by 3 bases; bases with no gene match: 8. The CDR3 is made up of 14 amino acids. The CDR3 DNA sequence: TGCGCCAGCAGCTACGGGACTAGCGGGAGAAGTACGTACTTC. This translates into CASSYGTSGRSTYF.

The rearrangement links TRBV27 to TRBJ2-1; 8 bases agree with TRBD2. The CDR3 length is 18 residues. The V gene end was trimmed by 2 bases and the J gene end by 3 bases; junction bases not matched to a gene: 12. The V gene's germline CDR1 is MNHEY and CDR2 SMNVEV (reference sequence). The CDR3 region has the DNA TGTGCCAGCAGTTTAGAAGCGGGGGCGGGAGTTTTCTACAATGAGCAGTTCTTC. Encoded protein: CASSLEAGAGVFYNEQFF.

CDR3 coding DNA: TGTGCCAGCAGGGGGGACAGCACCGGAGGCTACACCTTC. Amino acid sequence: CASRGDSTGGYTF. This sequence joins TRBV2 and TRBJ1-2; 7 bases line up with TRBD1. Germline CDR1 reads SNHLY; CDR2 reads FYNNEI. The CDR3 is 13 residues long. J lost 8 bases, V lost 6 bases, and 9 bases had no gene match. The entire variable domain, with the rest obtained from reference TRBV2 and TRBJ1-2, is as follows: EPEVTQTPSHQVTQMGQEVILRCVPISNHLYFYWYRQILGQKVEFLVSFYNNEISEKSEIFDDQFSVERPDGSNFTLKIRSTKLEDSAMYFCASRGDSTGGYTFGSGTRLTVV.

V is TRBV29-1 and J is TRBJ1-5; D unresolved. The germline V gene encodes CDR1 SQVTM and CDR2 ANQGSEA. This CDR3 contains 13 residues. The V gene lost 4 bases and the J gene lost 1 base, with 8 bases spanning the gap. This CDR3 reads CSVGAESNQPQHF. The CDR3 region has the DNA TGCAGCGTTGGGGCAGAGAGCAATCAGCCCCAGCATTTT.

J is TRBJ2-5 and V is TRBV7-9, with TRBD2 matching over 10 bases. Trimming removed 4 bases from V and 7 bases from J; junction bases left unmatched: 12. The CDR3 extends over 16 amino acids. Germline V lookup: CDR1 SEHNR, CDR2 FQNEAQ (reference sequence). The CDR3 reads CASSSSSGGGPRTQYF. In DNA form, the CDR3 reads TGTGCCAGCAGCTCTTCTAGCGGGGGAGGTCCTAGGACCCAGTACTTC. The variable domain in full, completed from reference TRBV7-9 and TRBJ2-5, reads DTGVSQNPRHKITKRGQNVTFRCDPISEHNRLYWYRQTLGQGPEFLTYFQNEAQLEKSRLLSDRFSAERPKGSFSTLEIQRTEQGDSAMYLCASSSSSGGGPRTQYFGPGTRLLVL.

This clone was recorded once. The CDR3: CAVSGNTDTQYF. The CDR3 DNA follows: TGTGCCGTTAGCGGGAATACAGATACGCAGTATTTT. The chain combines TRBV10-3 with TRBJ2-3; 8 bases align to TRBD2. The CDR3 covers 12 residues. Unmatched junction bases numbered 4, after V lost 11 bases and J lost 3 bases. Germline CDR1 ENHRY, CDR2 SYGVKD.

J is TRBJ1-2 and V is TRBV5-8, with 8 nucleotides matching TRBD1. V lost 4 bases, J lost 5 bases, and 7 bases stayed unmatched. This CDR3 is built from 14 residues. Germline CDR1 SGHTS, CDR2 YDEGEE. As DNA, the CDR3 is TGTGCCAGCAGCCTGACAGGGGTAGATTATGGCTACACCTTC. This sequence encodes CASSLTGVDYGYTF.

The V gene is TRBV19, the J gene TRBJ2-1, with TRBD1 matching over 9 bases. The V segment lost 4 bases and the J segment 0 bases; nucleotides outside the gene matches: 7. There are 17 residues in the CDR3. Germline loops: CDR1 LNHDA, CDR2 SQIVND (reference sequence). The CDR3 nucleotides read TGTGCCAGTAGTACCCCCCTGGGACAGGGCTCCTACAATGAGCAGTTCTTC. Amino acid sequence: CASSTPLGQGSYNEQFF.

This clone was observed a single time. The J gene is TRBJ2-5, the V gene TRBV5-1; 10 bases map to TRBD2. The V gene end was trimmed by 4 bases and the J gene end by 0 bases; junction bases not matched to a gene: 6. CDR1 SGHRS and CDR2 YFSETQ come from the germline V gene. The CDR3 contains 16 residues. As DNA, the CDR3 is TGCGCCAGCAGCAGACAGACTAGCGGGTACCAAGAGACCCAGTACTTC. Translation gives CASSRQTSGYQETQYF.

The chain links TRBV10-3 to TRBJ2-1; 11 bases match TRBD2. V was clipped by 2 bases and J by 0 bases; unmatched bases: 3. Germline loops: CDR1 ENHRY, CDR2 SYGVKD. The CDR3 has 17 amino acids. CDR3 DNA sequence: TGTGCCATCAGTGAGGGAACTAGCGGGAGCTCCTACAATGAGCAGTTCTTC. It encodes CAISEGTSGSSYNEQFF.

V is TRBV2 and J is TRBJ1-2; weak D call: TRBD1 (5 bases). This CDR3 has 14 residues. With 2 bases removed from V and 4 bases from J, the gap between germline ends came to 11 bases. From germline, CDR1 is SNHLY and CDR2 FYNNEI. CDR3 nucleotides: TGTGCCAGCAGTGAACAGGGAACCACCTATGGCTACACCTTC. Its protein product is CASSEQGTTYGYTF. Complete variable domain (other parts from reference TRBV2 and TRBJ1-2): EPEVTQTPSHQVTQMGQEVILRCVPISNHLYFYWYRQILGQKVEFLVSFYNNEISEKSEIFDDQFSVERPDGSNFTLKIRSTKLEDSAMYFCASSEQGTTYGYTFGSGTRLTVV.

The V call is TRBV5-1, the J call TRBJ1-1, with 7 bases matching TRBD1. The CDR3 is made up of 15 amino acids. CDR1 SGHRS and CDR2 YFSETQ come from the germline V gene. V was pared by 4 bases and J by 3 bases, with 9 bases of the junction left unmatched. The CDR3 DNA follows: TGCGCCAGCAGCGGCCCGACAGGGTCTGACACTGAAGCTTTCTTT. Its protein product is CASSGPTGSDTEAFF.

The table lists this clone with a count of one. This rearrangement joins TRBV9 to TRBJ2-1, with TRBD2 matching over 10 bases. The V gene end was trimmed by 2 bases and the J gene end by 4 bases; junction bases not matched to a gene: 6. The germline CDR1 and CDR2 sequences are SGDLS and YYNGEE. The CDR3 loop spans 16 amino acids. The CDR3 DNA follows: TGTGCCAGCAGCGTTGGGACTAGCGCTTTTTACAATGAGCAGTTCTTC. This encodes CASSVGTSAFYNEQFF.

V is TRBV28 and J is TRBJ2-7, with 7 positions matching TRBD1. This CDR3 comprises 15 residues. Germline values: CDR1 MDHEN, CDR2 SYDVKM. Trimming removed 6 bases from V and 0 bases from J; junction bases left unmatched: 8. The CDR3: CASSTGVGVSYEQYF. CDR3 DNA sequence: TGTGCCAGCAGCACAGGGGTAGGGGTCTCCTACGAGCAGTACTTC.

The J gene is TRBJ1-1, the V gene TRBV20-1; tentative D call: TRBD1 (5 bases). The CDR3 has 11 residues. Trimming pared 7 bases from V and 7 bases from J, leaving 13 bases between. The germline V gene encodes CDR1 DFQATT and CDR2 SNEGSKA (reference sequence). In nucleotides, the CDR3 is TGCAGTGGTCTCGGACACAGTGAAGCTTTCTTT. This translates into CSGLGHSEAFF.

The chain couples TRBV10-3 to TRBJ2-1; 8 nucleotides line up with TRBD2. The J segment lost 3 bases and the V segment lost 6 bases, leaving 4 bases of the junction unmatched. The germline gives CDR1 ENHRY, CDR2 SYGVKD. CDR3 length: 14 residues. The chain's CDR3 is CAIRGTSNYNEQFF. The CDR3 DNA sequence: TGTGCCATCAGAGGGACTAGTAACTACAATGAGCAGTTCTTC.

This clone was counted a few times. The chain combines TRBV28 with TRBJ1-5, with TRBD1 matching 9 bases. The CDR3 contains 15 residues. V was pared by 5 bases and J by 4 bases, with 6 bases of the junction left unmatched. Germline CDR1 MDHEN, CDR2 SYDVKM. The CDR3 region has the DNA TGTGCCAGCAGTCTCGACAGGGGGGGGAATCAGCCCCAGCATTTT. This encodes CASSLDRGGNQPQHF.

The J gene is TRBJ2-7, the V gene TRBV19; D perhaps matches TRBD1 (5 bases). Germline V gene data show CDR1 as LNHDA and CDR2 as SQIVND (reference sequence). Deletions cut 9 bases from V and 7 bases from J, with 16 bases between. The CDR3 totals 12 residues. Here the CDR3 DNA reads TGTGCCAGCTCCCAACGAAGGGGAGAGCAGTACTTC. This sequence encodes CASSQRRGEQYF.

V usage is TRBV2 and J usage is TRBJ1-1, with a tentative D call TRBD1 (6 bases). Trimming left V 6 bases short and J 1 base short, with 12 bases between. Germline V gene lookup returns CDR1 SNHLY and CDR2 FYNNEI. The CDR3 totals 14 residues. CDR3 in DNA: TGTGCCAGCAGCGGACAGATTTCGAACACTGAAGCTTTCTTT. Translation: CASSGQISNTEAFF.

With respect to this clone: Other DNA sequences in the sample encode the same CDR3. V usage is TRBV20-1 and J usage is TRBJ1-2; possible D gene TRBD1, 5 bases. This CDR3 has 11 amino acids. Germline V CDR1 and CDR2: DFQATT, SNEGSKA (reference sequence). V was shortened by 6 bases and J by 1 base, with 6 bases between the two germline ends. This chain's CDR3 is CSADSNYGYTF. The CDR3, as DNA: TGCAGTGCCGACAGTAACTATGGCTACACCTTC.